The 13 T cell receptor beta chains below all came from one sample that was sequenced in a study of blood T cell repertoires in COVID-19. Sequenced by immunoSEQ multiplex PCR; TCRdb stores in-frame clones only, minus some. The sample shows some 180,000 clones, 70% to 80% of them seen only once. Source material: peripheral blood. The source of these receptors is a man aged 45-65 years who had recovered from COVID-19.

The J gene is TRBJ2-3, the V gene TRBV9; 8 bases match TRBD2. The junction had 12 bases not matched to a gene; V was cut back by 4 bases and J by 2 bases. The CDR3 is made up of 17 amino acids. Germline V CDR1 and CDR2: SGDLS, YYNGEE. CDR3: CASSKLGTRYFTDTQYF. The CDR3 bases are TGTGCCAGCAGCAAGCTCGGGACTAGATACTTCACAGATACGCAGTATTTT.

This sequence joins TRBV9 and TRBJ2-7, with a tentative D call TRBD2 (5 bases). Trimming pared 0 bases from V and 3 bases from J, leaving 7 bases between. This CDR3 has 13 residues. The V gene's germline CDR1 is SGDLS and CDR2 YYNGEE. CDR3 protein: CASSVAGNYEQYF. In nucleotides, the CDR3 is TGTGCCAGCAGCGTAGCCGGGAACTACGAGCAGTACTTC. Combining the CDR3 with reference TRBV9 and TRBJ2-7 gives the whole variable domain DSGVTQTPKHLITATGQRVTLRCSPRSGDLSVYWYQQSLDQGLQFLIQYYNGEERAKGNILERFSAQQFPDLHSELNLSSLELGDSALYFCASSVAGNYEQYFGPGTRLTVT.

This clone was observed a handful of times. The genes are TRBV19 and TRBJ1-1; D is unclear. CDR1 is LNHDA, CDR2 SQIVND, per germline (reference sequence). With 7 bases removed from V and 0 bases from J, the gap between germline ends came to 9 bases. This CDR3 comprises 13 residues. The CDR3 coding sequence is TGTGCCAGTAAGAGATCTTTGAACACTGAAGCTTTCTTT. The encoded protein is CASKRSLNTEAFF.

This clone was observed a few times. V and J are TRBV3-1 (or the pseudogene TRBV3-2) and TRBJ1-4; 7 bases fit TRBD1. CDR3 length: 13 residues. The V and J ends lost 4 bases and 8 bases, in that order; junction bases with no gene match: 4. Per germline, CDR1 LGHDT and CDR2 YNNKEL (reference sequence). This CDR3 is CASSRDRVEKLFF. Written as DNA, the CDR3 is TGTGCCAGCAGCCGTGACAGGGTCGAAAAACTGTTTTTT.

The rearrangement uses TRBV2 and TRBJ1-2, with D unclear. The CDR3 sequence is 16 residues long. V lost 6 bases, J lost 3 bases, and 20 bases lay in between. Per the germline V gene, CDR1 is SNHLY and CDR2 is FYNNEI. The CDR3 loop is CASRELEGQLYYGYTF. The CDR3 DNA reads TGTGCCAGCAGAGAGTTAGAGGGCCAACTTTACTATGGCTACACCTTC.

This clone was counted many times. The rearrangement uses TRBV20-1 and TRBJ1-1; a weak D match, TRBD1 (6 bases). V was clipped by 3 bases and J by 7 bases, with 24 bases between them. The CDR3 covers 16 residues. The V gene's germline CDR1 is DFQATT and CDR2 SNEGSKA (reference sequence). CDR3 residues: CSASRQDGRPQIEAFF. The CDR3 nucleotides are TGCAGTGCTAGTAGACAGGACGGCCGCCCACAAATTGAAGCTTTCTTT.

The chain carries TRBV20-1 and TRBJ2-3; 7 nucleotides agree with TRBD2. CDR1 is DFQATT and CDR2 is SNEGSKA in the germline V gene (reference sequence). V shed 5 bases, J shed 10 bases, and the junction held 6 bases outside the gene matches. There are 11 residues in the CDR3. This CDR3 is CSAFGLGSQYF. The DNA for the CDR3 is TGCAGTGCTTTTGGACTAGGCTCGCAGTATTTT.

CDR3 coding DNA: TGTGCCAGCACCCGGGGGGTAGGTCAGCCCCAGCATTTT. It encodes CASTRGVGQPQHF. This chain joins TRBV2 and TRBJ1-5, with D possibly matching TRBD1 (5 bases). The V and J ends lost 7 bases and 6 bases respectively, with 13 bases between them. Germline V gene sequence: CDR1 SNHLY, CDR2 FYNNEI. The CDR3 is 13 amino acids.

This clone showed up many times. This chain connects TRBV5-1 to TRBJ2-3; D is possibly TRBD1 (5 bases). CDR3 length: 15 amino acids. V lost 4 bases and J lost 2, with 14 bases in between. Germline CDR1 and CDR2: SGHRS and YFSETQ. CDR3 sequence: CASSLGMGLTDTQYF. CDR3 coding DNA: TGCGCCAGCAGCCTGGGTATGGGGCTCACAGATACGCAGTATTTT.

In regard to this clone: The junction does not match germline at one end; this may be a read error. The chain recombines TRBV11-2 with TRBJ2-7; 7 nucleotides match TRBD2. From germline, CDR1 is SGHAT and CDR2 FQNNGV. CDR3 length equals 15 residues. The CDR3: CASRLAGYSSYEQYF. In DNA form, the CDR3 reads TGTGCCAGCAGATTAGCGGGTTATAGCTCCTACGAGCAGTACTTC.

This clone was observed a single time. This chain's CDR3 is CASSQDREGYTGASYGYTF. CDR3 nucleotides: TGTGCCAGCAGCCAAGATCGAGAGGGTTATACAGGGGCGAGCTATGGCTACACCTTC. The rearrangement uses TRBV14 and TRBJ1-2; 7 bases are a match to TRBD1. V dropped 0 bases and J dropped 4; count of bases not matched to a gene: 17. CDR3 length equals 19 residues. CDR1 and CDR2 (germline): SGHDN, FVKESK. The whole variable domain, remainder taken from reference TRBV14 and TRBJ1-2, is EAGVTQFPSHSVIEKGQTVTLRCDPISGHDNLYWYRRVMGKEIKFLLHFVKESKQDESGMPNNRFLAERTGGTYSTLKVQPAELEDSGVYFCASSQDREGYTGASYGYTFGSGTRLTVV.

The CDR3 loop is CASSEISGRESDTQYF. In nucleotides, the CDR3 is TGCGCCAGCAGTGAGATTAGCGGGAGGGAATCAGATACGCAGTATTTT. The chain uses TRBV10-1 and TRBJ2-3, with 11 bases fitting TRBD2. The CDR3 runs 16 residues. Germline CDR1 is WNHNN and CDR2 is SYGVQD (reference sequence). V trimming: 2 bases; J trimming: 4 bases; junction bases outside the gene matches: 5.

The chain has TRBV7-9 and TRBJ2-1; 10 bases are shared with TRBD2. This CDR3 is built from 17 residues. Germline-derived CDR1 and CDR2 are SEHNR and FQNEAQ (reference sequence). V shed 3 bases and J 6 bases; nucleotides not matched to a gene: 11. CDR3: CASSLRSGRARFNEQFF. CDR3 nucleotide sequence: TGTGCCAGCAGCTTGCGGAGCGGGAGGGCCAGGTTCAATGAGCAGTTCTTC.